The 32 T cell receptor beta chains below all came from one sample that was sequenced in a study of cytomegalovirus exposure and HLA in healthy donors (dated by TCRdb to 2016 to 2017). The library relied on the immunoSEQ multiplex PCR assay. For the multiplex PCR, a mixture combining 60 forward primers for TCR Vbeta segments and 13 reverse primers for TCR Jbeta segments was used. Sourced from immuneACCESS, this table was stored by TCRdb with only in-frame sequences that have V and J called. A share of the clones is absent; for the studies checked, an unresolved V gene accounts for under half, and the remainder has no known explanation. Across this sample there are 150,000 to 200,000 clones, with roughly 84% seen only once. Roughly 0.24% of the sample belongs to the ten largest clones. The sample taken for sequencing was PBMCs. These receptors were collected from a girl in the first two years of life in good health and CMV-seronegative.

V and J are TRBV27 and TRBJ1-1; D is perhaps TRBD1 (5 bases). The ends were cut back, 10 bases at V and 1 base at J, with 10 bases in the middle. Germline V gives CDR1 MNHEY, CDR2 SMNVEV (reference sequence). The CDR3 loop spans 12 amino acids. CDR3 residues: CAIQTGNTEAFF. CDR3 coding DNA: TGTGCCATCCAAACAGGGAACACTGAAGCTTTCTTT.

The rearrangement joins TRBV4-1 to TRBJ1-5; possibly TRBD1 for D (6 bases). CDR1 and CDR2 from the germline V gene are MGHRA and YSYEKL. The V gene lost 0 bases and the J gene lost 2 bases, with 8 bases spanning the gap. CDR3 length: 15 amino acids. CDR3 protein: CASSQDHRGNQPQHF. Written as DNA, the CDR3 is TGCGCCAGCAGCCAAGATCACAGGGGCAATCAGCCCCAGCATTTT.

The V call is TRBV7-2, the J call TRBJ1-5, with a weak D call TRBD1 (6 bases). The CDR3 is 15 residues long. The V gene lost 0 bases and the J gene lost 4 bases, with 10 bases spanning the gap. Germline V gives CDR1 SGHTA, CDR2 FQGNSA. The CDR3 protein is CASSLASGVNQPQHF. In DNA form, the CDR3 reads TGTGCCAGCAGCTTAGCGTCAGGGGTGAATCAGCCCCAGCATTTT.

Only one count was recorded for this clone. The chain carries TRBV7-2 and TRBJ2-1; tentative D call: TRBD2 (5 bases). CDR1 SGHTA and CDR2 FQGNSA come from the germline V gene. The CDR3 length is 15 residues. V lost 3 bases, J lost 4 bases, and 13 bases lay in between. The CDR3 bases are TGTGCCAGCAGCTTGCGTCCACTAGTGTACAATGAGCAGTTCTTC. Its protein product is CASSLRPLVYNEQFF.

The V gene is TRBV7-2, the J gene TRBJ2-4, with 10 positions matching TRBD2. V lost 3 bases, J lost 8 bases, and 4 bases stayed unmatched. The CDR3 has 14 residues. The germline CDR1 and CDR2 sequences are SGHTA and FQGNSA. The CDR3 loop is CASSFSGGEDIQYF. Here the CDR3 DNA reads TGTGCCAGCAGCTTCAGCGGGGGGGAAGACATTCAGTACTTC.

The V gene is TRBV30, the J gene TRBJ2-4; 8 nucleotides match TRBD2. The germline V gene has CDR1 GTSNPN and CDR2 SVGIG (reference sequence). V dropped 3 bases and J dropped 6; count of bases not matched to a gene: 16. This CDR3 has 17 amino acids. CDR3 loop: CAWSSLAGGGYGNIQYF. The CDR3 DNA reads TGTGCCTGGAGCAGTCTAGCGGGCGGGGGGTATGGAAACATTCAGTACTTC.

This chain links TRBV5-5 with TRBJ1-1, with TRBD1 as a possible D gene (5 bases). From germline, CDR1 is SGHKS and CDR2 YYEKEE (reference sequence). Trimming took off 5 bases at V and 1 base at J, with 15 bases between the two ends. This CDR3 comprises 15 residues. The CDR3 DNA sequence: TGTGCCAGCAGGGGGGGTCAACAGGCGAACACTGAAGCTTTCTTT. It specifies CASRGGQQANTEAFF.

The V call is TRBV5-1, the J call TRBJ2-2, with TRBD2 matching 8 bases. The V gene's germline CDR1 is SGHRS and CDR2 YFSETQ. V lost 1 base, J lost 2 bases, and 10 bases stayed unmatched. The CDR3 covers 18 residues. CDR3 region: CASSLLVRAGANTGELFF. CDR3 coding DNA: TGCGCCAGCAGCTTGTTAGTTCGAGCGGGAGCCAACACCGGGGAGCTGTTTTTT.

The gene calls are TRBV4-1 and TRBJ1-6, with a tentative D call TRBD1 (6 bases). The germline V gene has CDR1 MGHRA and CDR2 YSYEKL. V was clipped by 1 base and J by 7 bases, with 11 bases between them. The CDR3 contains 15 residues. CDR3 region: CASSQGQGPNSPLHF. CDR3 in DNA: TGCGCCAGCAGCCAAGGGCAGGGGCCCAATTCACCCCTCCACTTT.

CDR3 in DNA: TGTGCCAGCAGCTCCAACCAGGGGGCCTCTGAAGCTTTCTTT. Its protein product is CASSSNQGASEAFF. The V gene is TRBV7-9, the J gene TRBJ1-1; TRBD1 matches at 8 bases. Germline assignment: CDR1 SEHNR and CDR2 FQNEAQ (reference sequence). Trimming took 4 bases from V and 6 from J; bases not matched to a gene: 7. The CDR3 length is 14 residues.

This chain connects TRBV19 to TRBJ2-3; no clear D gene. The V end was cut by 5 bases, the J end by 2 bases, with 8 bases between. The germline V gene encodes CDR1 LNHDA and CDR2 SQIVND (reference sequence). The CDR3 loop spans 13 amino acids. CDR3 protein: CASSLLTTDTQYF. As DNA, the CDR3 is TGTGCCAGTAGTTTACTAACCACAGATACGCAGTATTTT.

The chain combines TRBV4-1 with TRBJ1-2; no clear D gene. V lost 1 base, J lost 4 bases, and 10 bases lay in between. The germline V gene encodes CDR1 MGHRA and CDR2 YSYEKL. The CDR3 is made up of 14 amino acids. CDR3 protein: CASSQATGSYGYTF. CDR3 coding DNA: TGCGCCAGCAGCCAAGCGACGGGGAGCTATGGCTACACCTTC.

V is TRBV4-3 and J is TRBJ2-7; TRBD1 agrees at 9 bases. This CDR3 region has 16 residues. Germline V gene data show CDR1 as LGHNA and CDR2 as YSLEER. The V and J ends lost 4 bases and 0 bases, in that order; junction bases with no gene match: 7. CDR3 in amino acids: CASSPGTGKSSYEQYF. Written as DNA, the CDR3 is TGCGCCAGCAGCCCCGGGACAGGGAAAAGCTCCTACGAGCAGTACTTC.

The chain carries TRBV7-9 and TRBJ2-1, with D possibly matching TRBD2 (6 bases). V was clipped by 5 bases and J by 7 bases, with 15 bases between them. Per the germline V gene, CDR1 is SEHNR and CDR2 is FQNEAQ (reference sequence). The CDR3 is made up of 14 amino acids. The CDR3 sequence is CASSTGVTVNEQFF. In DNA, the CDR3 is TGTGCCAGCAGCACGGGAGTAACGGTGAATGAGCAGTTCTTC.

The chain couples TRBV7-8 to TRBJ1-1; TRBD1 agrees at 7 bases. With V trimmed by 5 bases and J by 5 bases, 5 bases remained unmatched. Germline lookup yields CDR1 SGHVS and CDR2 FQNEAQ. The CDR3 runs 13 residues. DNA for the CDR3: TGTGCCAGCAGCAAGACAGGGCGAACTGAAGCTTTCTTT. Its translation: CASSKTGRTEAFF.

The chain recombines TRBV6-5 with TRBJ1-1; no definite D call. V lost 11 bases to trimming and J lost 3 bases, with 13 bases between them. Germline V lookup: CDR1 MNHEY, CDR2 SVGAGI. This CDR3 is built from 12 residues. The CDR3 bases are TGTGCCTCTAGACGCCCCCACACTGAAGCTTTCTTT. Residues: CASRRPHTEAFF.

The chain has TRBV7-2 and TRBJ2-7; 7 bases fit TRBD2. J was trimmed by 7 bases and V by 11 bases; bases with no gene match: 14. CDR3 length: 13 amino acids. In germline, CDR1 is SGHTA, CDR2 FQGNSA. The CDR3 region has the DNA TGTGCCTCTAGACTAGCTGGACTCGGTGAGCAGTACTTC. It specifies CASRLAGLGEQYF.

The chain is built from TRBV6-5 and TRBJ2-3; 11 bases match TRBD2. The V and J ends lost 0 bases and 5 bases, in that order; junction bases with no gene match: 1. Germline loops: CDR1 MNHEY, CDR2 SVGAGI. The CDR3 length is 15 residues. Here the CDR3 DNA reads TGTGCCAGCAGTTACTCGACTAGCGGGATAGATACGCAGTATTTT. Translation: CASSYSTSGIDTQYF.

The CDR3 DNA sequence: TGCGCCAGCAGCTTTGGGATGACAGGGGTTAGCGGCTACACCTTC. Protein product: CASSFGMTGVSGYTF. This rearrangement joins TRBV5-1 to TRBJ1-2; 8 nucleotides align to TRBD1. The CDR3 consists of 15 residues. Germline values: CDR1 SGHRS, CDR2 YFSETQ. V lost 2 bases and J lost 8; bases outside the gene matches: 11.

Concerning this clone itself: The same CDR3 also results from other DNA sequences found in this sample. CDR3 loop: CASSPGQGPNYGYTF. The DNA for the CDR3 is TGCGCCAGCAGCCCGGGACAGGGTCCTAACTATGGCTACACCTTC. The gene calls are TRBV4-1 and TRBJ1-2; 9 bases are a match to TRBD1. Germline CDR1 reads MGHRA; CDR2 reads YSYEKL. CDR3 length equals 15 residues. Trimming at V came to 4 bases and at J to 0 bases, leaving 3 bases not matched to a gene.

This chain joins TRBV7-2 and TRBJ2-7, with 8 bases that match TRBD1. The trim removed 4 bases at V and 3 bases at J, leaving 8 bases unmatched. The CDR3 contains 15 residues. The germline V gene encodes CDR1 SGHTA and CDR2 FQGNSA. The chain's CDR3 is CASSSQGASLYEQYF. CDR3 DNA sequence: TGTGCCAGCAGCTCCCAGGGGGCGTCGCTCTACGAGCAGTACTTC.

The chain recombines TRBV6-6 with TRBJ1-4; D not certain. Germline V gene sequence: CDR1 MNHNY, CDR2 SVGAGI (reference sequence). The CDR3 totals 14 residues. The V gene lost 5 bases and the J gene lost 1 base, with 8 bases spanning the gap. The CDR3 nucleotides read TGTGCCAGCAGTGGAGGCGTAACTAATGAAAAACTGTTTTTT. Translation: CASSGGVTNEKLFF.

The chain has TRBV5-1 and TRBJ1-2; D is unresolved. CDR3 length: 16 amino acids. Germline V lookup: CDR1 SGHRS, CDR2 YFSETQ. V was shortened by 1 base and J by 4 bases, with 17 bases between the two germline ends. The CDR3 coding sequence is TGCGCCAGCAGCTTGATGGCCCCACCTACTAGCTATGGCTACACCTTC. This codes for CASSLMAPPTSYGYTF.

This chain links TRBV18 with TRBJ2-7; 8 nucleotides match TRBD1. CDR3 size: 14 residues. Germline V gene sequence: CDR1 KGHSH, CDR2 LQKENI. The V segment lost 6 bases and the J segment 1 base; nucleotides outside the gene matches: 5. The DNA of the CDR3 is TGTGCCAGCTCTAGGGACAGGACATCCTACGAGCAGTACTTC. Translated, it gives CASSRDRTSYEQYF. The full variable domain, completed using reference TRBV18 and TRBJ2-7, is NAGVMQNPRHLVRRRGQEARLRCSPMKGHSHVYWYRQLPEEGLKFMVYLQKENIIDESGMPKERFSAEFPKEGPSILRIQQVVRGDSAAYFCASSRDRTSYEQYFGPGTRLTVT.

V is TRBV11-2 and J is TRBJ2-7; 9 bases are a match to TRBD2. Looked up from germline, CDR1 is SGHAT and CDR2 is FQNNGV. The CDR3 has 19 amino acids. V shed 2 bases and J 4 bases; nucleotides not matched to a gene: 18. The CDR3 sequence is CASSLLSTSGRESWYEQYF. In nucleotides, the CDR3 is TGTGCCAGCAGCTTACTTTCTACTAGCGGGCGCGAATCATGGTACGAGCAGTACTTC.

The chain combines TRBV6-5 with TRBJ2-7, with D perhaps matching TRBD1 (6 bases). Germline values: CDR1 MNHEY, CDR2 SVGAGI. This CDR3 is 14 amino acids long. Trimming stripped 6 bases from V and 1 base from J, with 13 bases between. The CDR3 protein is CASRGTRKSYEQYF. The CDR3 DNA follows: TGTGCCAGCAGGGGGACAAGGAAATCCTACGAGCAGTACTTC.

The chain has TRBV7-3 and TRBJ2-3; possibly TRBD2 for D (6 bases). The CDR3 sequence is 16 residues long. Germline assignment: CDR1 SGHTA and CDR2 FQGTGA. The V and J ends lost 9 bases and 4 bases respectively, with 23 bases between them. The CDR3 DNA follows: TGTGCCAGTAGCCCCCTACTTAGCGGCCCACCAGATACGCAGTATTTT. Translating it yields CASSPLLSGPPDTQYF.

The CDR3 DNA is TGTGCCAGCAGTTCCCCCCCCAGGGGCAACACTGAAGCTTTCTTT. Protein sequence: CASSSPPRGNTEAFF. The rearrangement joins TRBV27 to TRBJ1-1; tentatively, D is TRBD1 (6 bases). The CDR3 is made up of 15 amino acids. Germline CDR1 and CDR2: MNHEY and SMNVEV (reference sequence). Trimming pared 4 bases from V and 2 bases from J, leaving 14 bases between.

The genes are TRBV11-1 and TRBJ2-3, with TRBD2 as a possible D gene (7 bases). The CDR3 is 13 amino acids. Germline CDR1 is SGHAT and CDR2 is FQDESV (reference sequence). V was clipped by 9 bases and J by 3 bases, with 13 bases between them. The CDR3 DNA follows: TGTGCCAGTTCGGGGGGCCGGACAGATACGCAGTATTTT. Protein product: CASSGGRTDTQYF. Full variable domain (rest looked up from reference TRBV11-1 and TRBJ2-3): EAEVAQSPRYKITEKSQAVAFWCDPISGHATLYWYRQILGQGPELLVQFQDESVVDDSQLPKDRFSAERLKGVDSTLKIQPAELGDSAMYLCASSGGRTDTQYFGPGTRLTVL.

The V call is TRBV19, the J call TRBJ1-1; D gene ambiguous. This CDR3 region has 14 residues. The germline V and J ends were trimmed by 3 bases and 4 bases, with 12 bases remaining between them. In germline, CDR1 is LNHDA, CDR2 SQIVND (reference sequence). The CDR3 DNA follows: TGTGCCAGTAGTATCGGCGGCACCCCCACTGAAGCTTTCTTT. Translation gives CASSIGGTPTEAFF.

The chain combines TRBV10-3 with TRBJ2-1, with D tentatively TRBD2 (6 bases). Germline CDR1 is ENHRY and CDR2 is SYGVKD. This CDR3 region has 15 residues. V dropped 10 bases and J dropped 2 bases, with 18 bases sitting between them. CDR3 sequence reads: CATDEEGRAYNEQFF. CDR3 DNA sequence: TGTGCCACCGACGAGGAGGGCAGGGCCTACAATGAGCAGTTCTTC.

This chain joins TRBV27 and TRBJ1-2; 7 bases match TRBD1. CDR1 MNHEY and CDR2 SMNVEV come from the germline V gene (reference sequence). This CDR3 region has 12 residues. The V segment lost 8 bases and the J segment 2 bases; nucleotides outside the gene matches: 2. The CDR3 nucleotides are TGTGCCAGCCGAGGGGGCAACTATGGCTACACCTTC. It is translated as CASRGGNYGYTF.